This is a list of T cell receptor beta chains from one sample in a study of control samples from healthy donors and cancer patients. This table comes from immunoSEQ multiplex PCR, and its TCRdb copy is limited to in-frame clones, with some not included. The data hold about 140,000 clones, with around 85% observed a single time. The specimen sequenced was blood. These receptors were obtained from a woman under 40 in good health. CDR3s include the opening cysteine and the closing phenylalanine or tryptophan. D genes are given only for firm matches. Not all rows give a size; the values are once, few, many and, for expanded clones, a class.

J gene,V gene,D gene,clone size,CDR3 protein,CDR3 DNA
TRBJ1-5,TRBV27,NA,NA,CASSLWGASNQPQHF,TGTGCCAGCAGTTTATGGGGGGCGAGCAATCAGCCCCAGCATTTT
TRBJ2-3,TRBV2,TRBD2,NA,CASGSGRAVDTQYF,TGTGCCAGCGGTAGCGGGAGGGCCGTCGATACGCAGTATTTT
TRBJ1-5,TRBV7-2,NA,NA,CASSLDIGGGQPQHF,TGTGCCAGCAGCTTAGATATCGGGGGAGGTCAGCCCCAGCATTTT
TRBJ2-2,TRBV4-2,NA,NA,CASSQGDWTTNTGELFF,TGTGCCAGCAGCCAAGGTGATTGGACTACGAACACCGGGGAGCTGTTTTTT
TRBJ2-2,TRBV5-5,NA,NA,CASSPSYTGELFF,TGTGCCAGCAGCCCCTCGTATACCGGGGAGCTGTTTTTT
TRBJ2-2,TRBV9,NA,once,CASSAGRESGELFF,TGTGCCAGCAGCGCTGGCAGGGAATCCGGGGAGCTGTTTTTT
TRBJ1-5,TRBV30,NA,NA,CAWSEGSNQPQHF,TGTGCCTGGAGTGAAGGTAGCAATCAGCCCCAGCATTTT
TRBJ2-2,TRBV2,NA,NA,CASRKQGNTGELFF,TGTGCCAGCAGAAAACAGGGGAACACCGGGGAGCTGTTTTTT
TRBJ2-3,TRBV4-1,TRBD2,NA,CASSQEQRDTDTQYF,TGCGCCAGCAGCCAAGAACAGCGGGACACAGATACGCAGTATTTT
TRBJ2-7,TRBV6-5,TRBD1,NA,CASTTRQGVQEQYF,TGTGCCAGCACAACCCGACAGGGGGTTCAAGAGCAGTACTTC
TRBJ1-5,TRBV27,NA,NA,CASSFMYNQPQHF,TGTGCCAGCAGTTTCATGTACAATCAGCCCCAGCATTTT
TRBJ1-1,TRBV19,NA,once,CASSLGRFDTEAFF,TGTGCCAGTAGCTTGGGGCGTTTTGACACTGAAGCTTTCTTT
TRBJ2-1,TRBV29-1,NA,NA,CSTLPPAEQFF,TGCAGCACCCTACCCCCCGCTGAGCAGTTCTTC
TRBJ1-1,TRBV27,NA,NA,CASSLWGDNTEAFF,TGTGCCAGCAGTTTATGGGGAGACAACACTGAAGCTTTCTTT
TRBJ2-7,TRBV19,NA,NA,CASSPQEGTYEQYF,TGTGCCAGTAGCCCTCAAGAGGGAACCTACGAGCAGTACTTC